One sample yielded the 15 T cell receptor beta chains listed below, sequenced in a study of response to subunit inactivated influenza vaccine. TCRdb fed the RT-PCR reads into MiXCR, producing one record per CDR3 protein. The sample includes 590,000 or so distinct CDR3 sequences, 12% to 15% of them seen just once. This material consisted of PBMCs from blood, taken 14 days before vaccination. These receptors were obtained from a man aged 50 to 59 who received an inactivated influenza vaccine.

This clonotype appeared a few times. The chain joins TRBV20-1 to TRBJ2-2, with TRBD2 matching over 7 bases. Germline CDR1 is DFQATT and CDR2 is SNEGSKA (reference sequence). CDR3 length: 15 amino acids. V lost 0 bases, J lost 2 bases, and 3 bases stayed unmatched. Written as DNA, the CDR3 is TGCAGTGCTAGAGATCGACTAGCTAACACCGGGGAGCTGTTTTTT. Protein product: CSARDRLANTGELFF.

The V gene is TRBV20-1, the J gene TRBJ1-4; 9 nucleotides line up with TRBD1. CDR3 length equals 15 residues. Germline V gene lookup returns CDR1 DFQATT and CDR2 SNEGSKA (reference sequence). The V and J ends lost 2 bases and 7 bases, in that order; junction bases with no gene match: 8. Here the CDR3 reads CSARIRTGAVEKLFF. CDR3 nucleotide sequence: TGCAGTGCTAGAATAAGGACAGGGGCGGTTGAAAAACTGTTTTTT.

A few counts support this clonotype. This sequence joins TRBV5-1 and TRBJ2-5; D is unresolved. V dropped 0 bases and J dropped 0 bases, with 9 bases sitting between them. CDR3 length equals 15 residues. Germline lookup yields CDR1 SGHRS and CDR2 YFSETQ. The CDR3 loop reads CASSLGKGYQETQYF. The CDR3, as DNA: TGCGCCAGCAGCTTGGGCAAGGGTTACCAAGAGACCCAGTACTTC.

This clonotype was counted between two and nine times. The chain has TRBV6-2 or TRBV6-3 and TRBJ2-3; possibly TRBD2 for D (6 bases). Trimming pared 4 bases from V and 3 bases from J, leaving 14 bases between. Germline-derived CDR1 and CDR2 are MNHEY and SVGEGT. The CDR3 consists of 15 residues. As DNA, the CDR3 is TGTGCCAGCAGTTCGGGACTCATCGTTACAGATACGCAGTATTTT. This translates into CASSSGLIVTDTQYF.

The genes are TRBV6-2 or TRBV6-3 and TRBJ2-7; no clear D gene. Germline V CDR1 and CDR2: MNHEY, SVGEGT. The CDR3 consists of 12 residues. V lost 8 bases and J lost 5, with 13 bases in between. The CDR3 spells CASPMEPHEQYF. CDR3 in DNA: TGTGCCAGCCCTATGGAACCCCACGAGCAGTACTTC.

In nucleotides, the CDR3 is TGTGCCAGCAGCTTCGGGAGTGTCGGCACAGATACGCAGTATTTT. Residues: CASSFGSVGTDTQYF. The rearrangement links TRBV5-5 to TRBJ2-3, with D possibly matching TRBD2 (6 bases). Germline CDR1 and CDR2: SGHKS and YYEKEE (reference sequence). The ends were cut back, 2 bases at V and 1 base at J, with 11 bases in the middle. The CDR3 spans 15 residues. The variable domain in full, with the rest retrieved from reference TRBV5-5 and TRBJ2-3, is DAGVTQSPTHLIKTRGQQVTLRCSPISGHKSVSWYQQVLGQGPQFIFQYYEKEERGRGNFPDRFSARQFPNYSSELNVNALLLGDSALYLCASSFGSVGTDTQYFGPGTRLTVL.

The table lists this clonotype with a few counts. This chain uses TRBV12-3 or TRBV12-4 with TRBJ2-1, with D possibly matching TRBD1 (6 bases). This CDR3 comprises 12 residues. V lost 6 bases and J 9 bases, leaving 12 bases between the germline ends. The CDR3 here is CASSTGTGEQFF. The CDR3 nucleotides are TGTGCCAGCAGCACAGGGACGGGTGAGCAGTTCTTC.

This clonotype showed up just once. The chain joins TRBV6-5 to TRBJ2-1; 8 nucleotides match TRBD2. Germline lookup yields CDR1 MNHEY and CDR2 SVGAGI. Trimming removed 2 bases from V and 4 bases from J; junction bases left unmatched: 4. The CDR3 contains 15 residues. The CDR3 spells CASSYVAGRYNEQFF. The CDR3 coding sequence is TGTGCCAGCAGTTACGTAGCGGGACGTTACAATGAGCAGTTCTTC.

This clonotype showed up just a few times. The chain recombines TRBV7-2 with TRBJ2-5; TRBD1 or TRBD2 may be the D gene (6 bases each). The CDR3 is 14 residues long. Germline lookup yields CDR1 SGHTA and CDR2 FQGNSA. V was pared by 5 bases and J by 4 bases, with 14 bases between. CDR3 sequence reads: CASSPGGSLETQYF. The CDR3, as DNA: TGTGCCAGCAGCCCCGGGGGCTCTCTAGAGACCCAGTACTTC. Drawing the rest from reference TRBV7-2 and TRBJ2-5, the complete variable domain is GAGVSQSPSNKVTEKGKDVELRCDPISGHTALYWYRQSLGQGLEFLIYFQGNSAPDKSGLPSDRFSAERTGGSVSTLTIQRTQQEDSAVYLCASSPGGSLETQYFGPGTRLLVL.

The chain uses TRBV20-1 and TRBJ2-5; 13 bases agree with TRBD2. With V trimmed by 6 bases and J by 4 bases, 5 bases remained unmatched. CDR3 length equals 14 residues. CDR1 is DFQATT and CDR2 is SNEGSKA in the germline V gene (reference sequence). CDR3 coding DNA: TGCAGTGCGGGGACTAGCGGGACTCTAGAGACCCAGTACTTC. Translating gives CSAGTSGTLETQYF.

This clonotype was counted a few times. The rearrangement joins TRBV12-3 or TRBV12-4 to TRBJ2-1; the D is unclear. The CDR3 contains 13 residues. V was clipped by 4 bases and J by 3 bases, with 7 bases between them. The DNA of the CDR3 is TGTGCCAGCAGTTACAGCTACTACAATGAGCAGTTCTTC. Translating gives CASSYSYYNEQFF.

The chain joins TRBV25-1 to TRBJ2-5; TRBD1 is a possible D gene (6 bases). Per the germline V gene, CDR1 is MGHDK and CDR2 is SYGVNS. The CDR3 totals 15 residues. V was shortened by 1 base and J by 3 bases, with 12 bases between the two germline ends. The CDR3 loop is CASSESTGRKETQYF. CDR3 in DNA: TGTGCCAGCAGTGAATCCACAGGGCGGAAAGAGACCCAGTACTTC. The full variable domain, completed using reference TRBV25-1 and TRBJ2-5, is EADIYQTPRYLVIGTGKKITLECSQTMGHDKMYWYQQDPGMELHLIHYSYGVNSTEKGDLSSESTVSRIRTEHFPLTLESARPSHTSQYLCASSESTGRKETQYFGPGTRLLVL.

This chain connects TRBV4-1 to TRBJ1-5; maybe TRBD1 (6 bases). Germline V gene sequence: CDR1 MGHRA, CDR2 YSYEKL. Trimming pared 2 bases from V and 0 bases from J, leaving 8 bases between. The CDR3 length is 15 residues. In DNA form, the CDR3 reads TGCGCCAGCAGCCAAACAGGGACTAGCAATCAGCCCCAGCATTTT. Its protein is CASSQTGTSNQPQHF.

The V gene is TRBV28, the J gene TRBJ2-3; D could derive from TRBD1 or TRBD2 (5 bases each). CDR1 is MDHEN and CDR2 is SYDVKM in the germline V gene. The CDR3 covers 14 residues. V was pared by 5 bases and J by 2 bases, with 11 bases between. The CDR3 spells CASSLTGLTDTQYF. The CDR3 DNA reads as TGTGCCAGCAGTCTTACGGGGCTCACAGATACGCAGTATTTT. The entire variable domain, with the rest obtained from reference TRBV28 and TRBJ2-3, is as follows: DVKVTQSSRYLVKRTGEKVFLECVQDMDHENMFWYRQDPGLGLRLIYFSYDVKMKEKGDIPEGYSVSREKKERFSLILESASTNQTSMYLCASSLTGLTDTQYFGPGTRLTVL.

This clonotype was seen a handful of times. CDR3 DNA sequence: TGTGCCAGCAGTTTCGGGAACGAGCAGTACTTC. It specifies CASSFGNEQYF. The V gene is TRBV12-3 or TRBV12-4, the J gene TRBJ2-7, with TRBD2 as a possible D gene (5 bases). This CDR3 is built from 11 residues. The V and J ends lost 3 bases and 5 bases respectively, with 5 bases between them.